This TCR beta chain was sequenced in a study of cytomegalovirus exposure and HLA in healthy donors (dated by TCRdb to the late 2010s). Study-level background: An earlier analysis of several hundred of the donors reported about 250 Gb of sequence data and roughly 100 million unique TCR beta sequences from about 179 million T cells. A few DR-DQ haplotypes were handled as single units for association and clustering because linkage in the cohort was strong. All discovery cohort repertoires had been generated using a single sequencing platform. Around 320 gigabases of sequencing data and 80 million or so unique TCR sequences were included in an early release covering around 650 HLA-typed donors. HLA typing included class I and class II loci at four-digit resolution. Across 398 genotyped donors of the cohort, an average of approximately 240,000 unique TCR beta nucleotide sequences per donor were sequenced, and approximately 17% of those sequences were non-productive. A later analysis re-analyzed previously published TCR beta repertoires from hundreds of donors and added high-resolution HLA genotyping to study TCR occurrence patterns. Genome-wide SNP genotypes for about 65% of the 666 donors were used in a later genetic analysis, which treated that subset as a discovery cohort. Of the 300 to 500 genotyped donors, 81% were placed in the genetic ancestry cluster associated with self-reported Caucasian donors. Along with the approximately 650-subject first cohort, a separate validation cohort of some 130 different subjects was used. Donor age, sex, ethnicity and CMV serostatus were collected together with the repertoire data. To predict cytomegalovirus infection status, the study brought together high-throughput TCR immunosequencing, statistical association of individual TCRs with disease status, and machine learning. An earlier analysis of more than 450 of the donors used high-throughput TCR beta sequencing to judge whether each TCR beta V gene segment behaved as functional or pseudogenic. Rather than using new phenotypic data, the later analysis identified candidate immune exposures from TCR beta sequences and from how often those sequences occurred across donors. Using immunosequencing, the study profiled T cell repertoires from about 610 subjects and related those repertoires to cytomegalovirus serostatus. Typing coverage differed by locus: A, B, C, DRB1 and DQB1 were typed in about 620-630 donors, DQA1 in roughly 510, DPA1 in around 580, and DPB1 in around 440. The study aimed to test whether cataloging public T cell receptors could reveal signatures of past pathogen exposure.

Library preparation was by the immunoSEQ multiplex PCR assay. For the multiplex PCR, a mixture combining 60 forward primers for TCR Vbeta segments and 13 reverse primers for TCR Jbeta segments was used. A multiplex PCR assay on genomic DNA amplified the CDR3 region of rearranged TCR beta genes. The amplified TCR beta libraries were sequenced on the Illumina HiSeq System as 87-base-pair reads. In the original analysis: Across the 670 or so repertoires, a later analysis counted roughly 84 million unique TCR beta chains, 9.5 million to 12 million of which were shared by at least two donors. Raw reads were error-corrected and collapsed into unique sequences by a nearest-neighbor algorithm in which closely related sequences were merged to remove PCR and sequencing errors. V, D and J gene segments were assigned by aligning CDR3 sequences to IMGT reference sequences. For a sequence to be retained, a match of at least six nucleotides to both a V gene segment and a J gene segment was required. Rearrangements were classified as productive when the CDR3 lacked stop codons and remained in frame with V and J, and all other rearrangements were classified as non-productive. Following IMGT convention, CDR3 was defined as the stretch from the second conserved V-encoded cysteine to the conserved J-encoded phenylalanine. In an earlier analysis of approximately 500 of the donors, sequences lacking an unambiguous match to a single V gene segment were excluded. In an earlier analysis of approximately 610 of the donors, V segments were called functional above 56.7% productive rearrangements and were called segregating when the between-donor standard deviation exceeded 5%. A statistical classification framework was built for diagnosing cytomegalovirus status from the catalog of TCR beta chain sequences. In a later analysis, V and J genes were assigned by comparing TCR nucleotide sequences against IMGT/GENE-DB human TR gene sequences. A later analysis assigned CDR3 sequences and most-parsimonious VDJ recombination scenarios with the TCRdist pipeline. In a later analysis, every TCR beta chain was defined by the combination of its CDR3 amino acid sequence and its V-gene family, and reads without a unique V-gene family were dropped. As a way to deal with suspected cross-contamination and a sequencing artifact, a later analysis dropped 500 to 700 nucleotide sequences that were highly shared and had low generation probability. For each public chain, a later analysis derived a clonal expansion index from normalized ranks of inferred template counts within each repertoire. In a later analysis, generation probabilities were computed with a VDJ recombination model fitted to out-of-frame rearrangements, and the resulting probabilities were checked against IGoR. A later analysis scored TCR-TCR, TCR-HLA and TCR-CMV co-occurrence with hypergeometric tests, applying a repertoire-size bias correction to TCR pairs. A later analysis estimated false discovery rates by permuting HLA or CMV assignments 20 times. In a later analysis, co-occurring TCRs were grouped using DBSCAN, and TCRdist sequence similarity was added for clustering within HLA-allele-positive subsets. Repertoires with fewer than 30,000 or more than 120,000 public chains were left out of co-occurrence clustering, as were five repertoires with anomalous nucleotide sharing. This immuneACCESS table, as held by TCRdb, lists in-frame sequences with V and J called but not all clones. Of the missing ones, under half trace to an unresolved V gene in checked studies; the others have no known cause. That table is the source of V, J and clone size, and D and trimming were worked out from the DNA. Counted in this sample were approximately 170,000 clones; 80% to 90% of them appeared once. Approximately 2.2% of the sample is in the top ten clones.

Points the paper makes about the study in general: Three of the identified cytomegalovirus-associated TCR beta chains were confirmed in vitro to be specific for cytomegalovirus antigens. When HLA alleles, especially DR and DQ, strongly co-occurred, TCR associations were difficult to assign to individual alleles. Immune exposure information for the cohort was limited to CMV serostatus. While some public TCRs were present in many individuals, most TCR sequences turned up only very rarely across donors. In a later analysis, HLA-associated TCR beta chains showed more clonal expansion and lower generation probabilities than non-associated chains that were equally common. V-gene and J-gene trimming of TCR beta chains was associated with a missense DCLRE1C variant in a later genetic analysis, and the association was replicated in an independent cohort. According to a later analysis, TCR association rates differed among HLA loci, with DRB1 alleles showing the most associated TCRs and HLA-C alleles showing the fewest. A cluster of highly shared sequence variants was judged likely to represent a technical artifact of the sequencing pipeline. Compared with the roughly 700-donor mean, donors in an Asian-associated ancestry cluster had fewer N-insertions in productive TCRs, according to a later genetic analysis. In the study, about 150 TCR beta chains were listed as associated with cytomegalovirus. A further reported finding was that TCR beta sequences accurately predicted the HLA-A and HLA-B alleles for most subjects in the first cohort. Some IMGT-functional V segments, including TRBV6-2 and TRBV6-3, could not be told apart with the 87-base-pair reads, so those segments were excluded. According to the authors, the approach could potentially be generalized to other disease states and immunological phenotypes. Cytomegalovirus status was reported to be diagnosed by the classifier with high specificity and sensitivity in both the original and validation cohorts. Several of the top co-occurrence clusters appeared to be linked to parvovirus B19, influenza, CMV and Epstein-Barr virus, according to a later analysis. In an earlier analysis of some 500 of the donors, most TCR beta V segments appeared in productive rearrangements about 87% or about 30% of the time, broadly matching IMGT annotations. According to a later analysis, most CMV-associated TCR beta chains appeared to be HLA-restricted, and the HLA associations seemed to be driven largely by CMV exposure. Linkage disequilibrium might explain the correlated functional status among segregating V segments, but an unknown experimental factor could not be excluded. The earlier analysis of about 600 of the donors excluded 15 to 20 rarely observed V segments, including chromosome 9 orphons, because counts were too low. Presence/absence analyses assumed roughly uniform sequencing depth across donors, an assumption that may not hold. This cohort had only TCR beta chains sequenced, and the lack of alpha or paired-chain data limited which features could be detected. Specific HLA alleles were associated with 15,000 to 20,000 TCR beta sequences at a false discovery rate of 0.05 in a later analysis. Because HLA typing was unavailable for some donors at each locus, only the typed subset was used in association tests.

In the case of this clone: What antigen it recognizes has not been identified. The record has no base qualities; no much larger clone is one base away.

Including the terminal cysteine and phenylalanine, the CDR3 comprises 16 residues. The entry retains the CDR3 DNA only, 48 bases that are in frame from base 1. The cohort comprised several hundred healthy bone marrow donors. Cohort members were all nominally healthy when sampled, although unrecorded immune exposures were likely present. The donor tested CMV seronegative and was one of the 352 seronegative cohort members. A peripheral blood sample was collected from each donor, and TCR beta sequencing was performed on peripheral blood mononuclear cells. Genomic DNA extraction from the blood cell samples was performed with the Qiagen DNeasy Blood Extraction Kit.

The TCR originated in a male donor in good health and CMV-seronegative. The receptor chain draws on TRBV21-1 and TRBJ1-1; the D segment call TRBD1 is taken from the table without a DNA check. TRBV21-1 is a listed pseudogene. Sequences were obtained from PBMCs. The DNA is TGTGCCAGCAGCATCAAAGACAGGGTAGGGGACACTGAAGCTTTCTTT. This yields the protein CASSIKDRVGDTEAFF.